The 9 T cell receptor beta chains listed next were all sequenced from one sample in a study of early T cells in non-severe SARS-CoV-2 infection. TCRdb reanalysed the 5' RACE reads using MiXCR and keeps one entry per CDR3 protein. The sample has about 36,000 distinct CDR3 sequences; 8% to 10% are singletons. The sequencing input was whole blood. These TCRs come from an adult who was a healthcare worker with PCR-confirmed SARS-CoV-2 infection or an uninfected control (not recorded which).

This clonotype was found many times. V is TRBV7-3 and J is TRBJ1-1; D is unresolved. Trimming removed 2 bases at V and 4 bases at J, with 8 bases between. The CDR3 covers 13 residues. Germline-derived CDR1 and CDR2 are SGHTA and FQGTGA. In DNA form, the CDR3 reads TGTGCCAGCAGCTTAGGGCTCGGCACTGAAGCTTTCTTT. It specifies CASSLGLGTEAFF. Variable domain in full (rest from reference TRBV7-3 and TRBJ1-1): GAGVSQTPSNKVTEKGKYVELRCDPISGHTALYWYRQSLGQGPEFLIYFQGTGAADDSGLPNDRFFAVRPEGSVSTLKIQRTERGDSAVYLCASSLGLGTEAFFGQGTRLTVV.

The chain combines TRBV5-1 with TRBJ1-3; maybe TRBD1 (6 bases). The CDR3 sequence is 15 residues long. Trimming took 5 bases from V and 3 from J, leaving 15 bases between them. Germline CDR1 SGHRS, CDR2 YFSETQ. CDR3 protein: CASSFDRNNGNTIYF. CDR3 in DNA: TGCGCCAGCAGTTTCGACAGGAACAATGGAAACACCATATATTTT.

In its sample, this clonotype was seen many times. J is TRBJ2-4 and V is TRBV7-9; maybe TRBD1 (5 bases). The CDR3 runs to 12 residues. Trimming shortened V by 6 bases and J by 4 bases, and 7 bases separated the two germline ends. Germline V lookup: CDR1 SEHNR, CDR2 FQNEAQ (reference sequence). DNA of the CDR3: TGTGCCAGCAGGGACACTAAAAACATTCAGTACTTC. Encoded protein: CASRDTKNIQYF. The full variable domain, rest sourced from reference TRBV7-9 and TRBJ2-4, is DTGVSQNPRHKITKRGQNVTFRCDPISEHNRLYWYRQTLGQGPEFLTYFQNEAQLEKSRLLSDRFSAERPKGSFSTLEIQRTEQGDSAMYLCASRDTKNIQYFGAGTRLSVL.

This clonotype has a handful of counts. The chain recombines TRBV28 with TRBJ1-6; D remains unclear. Germline V lookup: CDR1 MDHEN, CDR2 SYDVKM. V lost 5 bases to trimming and J lost 13 bases, with 12 bases between them. This CDR3 has 12 amino acids. The CDR3, as DNA: TGTGCCAGCAGTACAATCCCCGGGCCCCTCCACTTT. Residues: CASSTIPGPLHF. Full variable domain (rest looked up from reference TRBV28 and TRBJ1-6): DVKVTQSSRYLVKRTGEKVFLECVQDMDHENMFWYRQDPGLGLRLIYFSYDVKMKEKGDIPEGYSVSREKKERFSLILESASTNQTSMYLCASSTIPGPLHFGNGTRLTVT.

This clonotype appeared many times. The V call is TRBV5-1, the J call TRBJ1-1, with a tentative D call TRBD1 (6 bases). The CDR3 consists of 16 residues. With 2 bases removed from V and 1 base from J, the gap between germline ends came to 15 bases. Germline CDR1 SGHRS, CDR2 YFSETQ. The CDR3 sequence: CASSFPAGVGNTEAFF. The CDR3 DNA reads TGCGCCAGCAGCTTCCCGGCAGGGGTGGGGAACACTGAAGCTTTCTTT.

The genes are TRBV6-5 and TRBJ1-2, with 7 bases fitting TRBD1. Unmatched junction bases numbered 14, after V lost 6 bases and J lost 4 bases. CDR1 and CDR2 (germline): MNHEY, SVGAGI. The CDR3 sequence is 16 residues long. CDR3 in DNA: TGTGCCAGCAGACCTGGGGACAGAGTCCTCTTCTATGGCTACACCTTC. Its protein product is CASRPGDRVLFYGYTF.

This clonotype came up many times. The V gene is TRBV29-1, the J gene TRBJ2-7; D is unclear. This CDR3 spans 12 amino acids. V lost 6 bases and J lost 3, with 12 bases in between. Per the germline V gene, CDR1 is SQVTM and CDR2 is ANQGSEA. The CDR3 sequence: CSVSGQYYEQYF. For the CDR3, the DNA is TGCAGCGTCTCCGGGCAGTACTACGAGCAGTACTTC.

The CDR3 region is CSARILATETQYF. The CDR3 DNA sequence: TGCAGTGCTAGGATACTAGCGACGGAGACCCAGTACTTC. The chain has TRBV20-1 and TRBJ2-5, with TRBD2 matching 7 bases. The CDR3 is 13 residues long. The ends lost 3 bases at V and 5 bases at J; junction bases unmatched: 6. Germline assignment: CDR1 DFQATT and CDR2 SNEGSKA (reference sequence).

This clonotype was found many times. The genes are TRBV5-4 and TRBJ2-2; a possible D gene is TRBD2 (6 bases). The ends were cut back, 0 bases at V and 4 bases at J, with 16 bases in the middle. This CDR3 comprises 17 residues. Looked up from germline, CDR1 is SGHNT and CDR2 is YYREEE (reference sequence). The CDR3 sequence: CASSLGGRLASTGELFF. CDR3 DNA: TGTGCCAGCAGCTTGGGAGGGCGGCTAGCGAGCACCGGGGAGCTGTTTTTT.